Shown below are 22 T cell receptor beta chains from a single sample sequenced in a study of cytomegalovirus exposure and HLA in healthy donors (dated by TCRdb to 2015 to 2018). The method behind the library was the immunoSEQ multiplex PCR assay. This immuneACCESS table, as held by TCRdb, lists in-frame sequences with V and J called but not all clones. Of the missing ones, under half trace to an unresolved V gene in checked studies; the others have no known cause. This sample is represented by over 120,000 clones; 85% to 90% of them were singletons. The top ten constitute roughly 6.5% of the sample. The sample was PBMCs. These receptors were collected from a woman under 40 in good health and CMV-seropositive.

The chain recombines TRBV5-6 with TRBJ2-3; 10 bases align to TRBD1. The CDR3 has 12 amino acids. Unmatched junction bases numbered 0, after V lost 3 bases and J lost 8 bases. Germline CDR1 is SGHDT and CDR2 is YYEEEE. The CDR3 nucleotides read TGTGCCAGCAGCTGGACAGGGGGTACGCAGTATTTT. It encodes CASSWTGGTQYF.

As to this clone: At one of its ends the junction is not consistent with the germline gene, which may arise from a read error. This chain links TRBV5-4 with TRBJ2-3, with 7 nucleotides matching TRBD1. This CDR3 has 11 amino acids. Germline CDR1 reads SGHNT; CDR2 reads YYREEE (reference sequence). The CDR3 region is CASSSTGERSF. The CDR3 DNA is TGTGCCAGCAGCTCTACAGGGGAGAGGAGCTTT.

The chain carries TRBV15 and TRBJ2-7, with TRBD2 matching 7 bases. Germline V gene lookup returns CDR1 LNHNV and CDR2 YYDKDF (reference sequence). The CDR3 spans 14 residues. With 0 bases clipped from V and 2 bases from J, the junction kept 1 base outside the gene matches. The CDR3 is CATSRDGLAYEQYF. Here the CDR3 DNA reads TGTGCCACCAGCAGAGATGGACTAGCCTACGAGCAGTACTTC. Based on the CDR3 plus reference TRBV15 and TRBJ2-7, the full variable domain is DAMVIQNPRYQVTQFGKPVTLSCSQTLNHNVMYWYQQKSSQAPKLLFHYYDKDFNNEADTPDNFQSRRPNTSFCFLDIRSPGLGDTAMYLCATSRDGLAYEQYFGPGTRLTVT.

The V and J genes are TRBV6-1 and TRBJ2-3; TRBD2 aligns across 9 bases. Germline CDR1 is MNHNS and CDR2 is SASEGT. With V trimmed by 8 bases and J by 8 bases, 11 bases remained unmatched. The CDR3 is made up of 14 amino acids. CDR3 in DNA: TGTGCCAGCCAGGCTAGCGGGAACCCCGGTACGCAGTATTTT. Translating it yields CASQASGNPGTQYF.

In DNA, the CDR3 is TGCAGCGTTTCAGCAACTAATGAAAAACTGTTTTTT. This sequence encodes CSVSATNEKLFF. The genes are TRBV29-1 and TRBJ1-4; D gene uncertain. Per the germline V gene, CDR1 is SQVTM and CDR2 is ANQGSEA. This CDR3 has 12 residues. V shed 5 bases and J shed 0 bases, with 4 bases lying between them.

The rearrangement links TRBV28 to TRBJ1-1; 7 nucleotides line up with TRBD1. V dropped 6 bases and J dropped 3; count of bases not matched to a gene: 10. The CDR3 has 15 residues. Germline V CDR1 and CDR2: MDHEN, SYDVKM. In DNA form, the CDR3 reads TGTGCCAGCAGAAATGAACAGGGGCCGGACACTGAAGCTTTCTTT. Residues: CASRNEQGPDTEAFF.

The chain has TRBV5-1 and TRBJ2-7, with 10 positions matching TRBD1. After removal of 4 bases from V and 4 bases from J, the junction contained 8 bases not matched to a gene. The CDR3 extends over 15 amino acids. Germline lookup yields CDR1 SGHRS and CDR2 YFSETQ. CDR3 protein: CASSPRMGQGYEQYF. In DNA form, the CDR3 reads TGCGCCAGCAGCCCTCGAATGGGACAGGGGTACGAGCAGTACTTC. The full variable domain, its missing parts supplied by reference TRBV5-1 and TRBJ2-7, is KAGVTQTPRYLIKTRGQQVTLSCSPISGHRSVSWYQQTPGQGLQFLFEYFSETQRNKGNFPGRFSGRQFSNSRSEMNVSTLELGDSALYLCASSPRMGQGYEQYFGPGTRLTVT.

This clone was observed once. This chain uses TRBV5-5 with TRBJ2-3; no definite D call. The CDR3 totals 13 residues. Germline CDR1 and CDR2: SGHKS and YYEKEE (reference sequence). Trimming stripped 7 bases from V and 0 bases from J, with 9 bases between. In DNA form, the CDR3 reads TGTGCCAGCGTCCCCTCTAGCACAGATACGCAGTATTTT. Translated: CASVPSSTDTQYF.

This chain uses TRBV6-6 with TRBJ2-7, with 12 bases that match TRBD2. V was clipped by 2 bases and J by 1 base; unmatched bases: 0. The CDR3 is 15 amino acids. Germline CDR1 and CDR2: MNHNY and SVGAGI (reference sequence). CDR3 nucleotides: TGTGCCAGCAGTTACCTAGCGGGGGGGTCCTACGAGCAGTACTTC. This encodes CASSYLAGGSYEQYF.

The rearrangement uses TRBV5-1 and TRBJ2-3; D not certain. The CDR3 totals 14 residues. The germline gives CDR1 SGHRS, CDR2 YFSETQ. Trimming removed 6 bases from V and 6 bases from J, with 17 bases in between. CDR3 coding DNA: TGCGCCAGCACCGTATCGACTTCCAAGGATACGCAGTATTTT. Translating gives CASTVSTSKDTQYF.

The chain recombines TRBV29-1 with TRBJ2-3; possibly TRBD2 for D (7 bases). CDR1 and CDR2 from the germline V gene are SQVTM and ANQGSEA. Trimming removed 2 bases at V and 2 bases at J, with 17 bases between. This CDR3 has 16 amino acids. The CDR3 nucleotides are TGCAGCGTTGAAAGGGGCGGGGGCGATCTCACAGATACGCAGTATTTT. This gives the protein CSVERGGGDLTDTQYF.

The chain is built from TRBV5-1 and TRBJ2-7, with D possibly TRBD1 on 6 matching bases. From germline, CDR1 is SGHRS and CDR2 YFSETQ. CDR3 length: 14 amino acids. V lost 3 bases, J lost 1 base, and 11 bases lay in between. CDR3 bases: TGCGCCAGCAGCTCCGGGACACCTTCCTACGAGCAGTACTTC. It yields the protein CASSSGTPSYEQYF.

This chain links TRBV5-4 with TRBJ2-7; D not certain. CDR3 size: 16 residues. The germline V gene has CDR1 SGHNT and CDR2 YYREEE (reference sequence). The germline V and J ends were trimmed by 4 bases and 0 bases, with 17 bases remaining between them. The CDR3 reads CASSPTGDWSSYEQYF. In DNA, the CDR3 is TGTGCCAGCAGCCCGACTGGAGACTGGAGCTCCTACGAGCAGTACTTC.

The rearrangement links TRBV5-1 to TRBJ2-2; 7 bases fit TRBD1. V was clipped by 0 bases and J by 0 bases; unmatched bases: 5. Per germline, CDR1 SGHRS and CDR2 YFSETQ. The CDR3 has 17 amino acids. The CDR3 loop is CASSLGWQGANTGELFF. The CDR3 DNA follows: TGCGCCAGCAGCTTGGGATGGCAGGGGGCGAACACCGGGGAGCTGTTTTTT.

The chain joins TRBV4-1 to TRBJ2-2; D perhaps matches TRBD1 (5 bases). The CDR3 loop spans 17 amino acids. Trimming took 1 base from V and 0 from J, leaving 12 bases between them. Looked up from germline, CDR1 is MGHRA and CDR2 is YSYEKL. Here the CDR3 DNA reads TGCGCCAGCAGCCAAGGGGAAGGGGCGGCGAACACCGGGGAGCTGTTTTTT. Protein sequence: CASSQGEGAANTGELFF.

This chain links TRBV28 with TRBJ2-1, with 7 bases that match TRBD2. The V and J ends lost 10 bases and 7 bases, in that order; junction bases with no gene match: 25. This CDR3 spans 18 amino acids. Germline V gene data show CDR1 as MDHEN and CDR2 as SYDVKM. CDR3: CATKRGGASAQTSNEQFF. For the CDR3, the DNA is TGTGCCACCAAGCGGGGTGGGGCATCCGCTCAGACCTCAAATGAGCAGTTCTTC. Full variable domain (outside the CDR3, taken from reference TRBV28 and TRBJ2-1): DVKVTQSSRYLVKRTGEKVFLECVQDMDHENMFWYRQDPGLGLRLIYFSYDVKMKEKGDIPEGYSVSREKKERFSLILESASTNQTSMYLCATKRGGASAQTSNEQFFGPGTRLTVL.

DNA for the CDR3: TGCGCCAGCAGCTTGGTTCTTCCGGGAGATACGCAGTATTTT. Protein product: CASSLVLPGDTQYF. This rearrangement joins TRBV5-1 to TRBJ2-3; D uncertain. CDR3 length: 14 amino acids. V was cut by 0 bases and J by 5 bases, with 10 bases left in between. Germline V gives CDR1 SGHRS, CDR2 YFSETQ.

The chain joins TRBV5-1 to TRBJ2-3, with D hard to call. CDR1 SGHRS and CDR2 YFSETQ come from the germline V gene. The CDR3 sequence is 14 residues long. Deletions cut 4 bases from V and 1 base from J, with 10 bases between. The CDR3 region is CASSPARRTDTQYF. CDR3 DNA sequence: TGCGCCAGCAGCCCCGCCAGGCGCACAGATACGCAGTATTTT.

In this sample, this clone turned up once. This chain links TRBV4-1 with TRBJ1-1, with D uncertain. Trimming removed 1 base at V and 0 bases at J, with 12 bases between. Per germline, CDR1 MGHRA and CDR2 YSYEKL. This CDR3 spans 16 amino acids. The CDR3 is CASSQVIAVVNTEAFF. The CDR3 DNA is TGCGCCAGCAGCCAAGTCATTGCAGTCGTGAACACTGAAGCTTTCTTT.

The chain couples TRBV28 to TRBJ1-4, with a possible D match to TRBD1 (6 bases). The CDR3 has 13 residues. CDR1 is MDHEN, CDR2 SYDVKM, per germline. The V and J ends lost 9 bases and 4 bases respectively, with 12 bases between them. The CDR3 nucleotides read TGTGCCAGTAGCGGGACACTTAATGAAAAACTGTTTTTT. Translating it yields CASSGTLNEKLFF.

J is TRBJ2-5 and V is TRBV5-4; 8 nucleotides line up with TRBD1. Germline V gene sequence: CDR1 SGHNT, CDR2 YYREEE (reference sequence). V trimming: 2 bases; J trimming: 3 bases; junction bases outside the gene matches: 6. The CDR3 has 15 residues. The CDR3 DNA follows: TGTGCCAGCAGCTTCTGGACAGGGTTAGAAGAGACCCAGTACTTC. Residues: CASSFWTGLEETQYF.

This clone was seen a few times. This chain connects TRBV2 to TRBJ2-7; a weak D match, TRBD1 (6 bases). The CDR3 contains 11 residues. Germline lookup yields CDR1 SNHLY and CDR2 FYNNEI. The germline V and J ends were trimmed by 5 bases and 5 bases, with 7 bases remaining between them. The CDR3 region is CASSTGNEQYF. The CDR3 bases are TGTGCCAGCAGTACAGGGAACGAGCAGTACTTC.